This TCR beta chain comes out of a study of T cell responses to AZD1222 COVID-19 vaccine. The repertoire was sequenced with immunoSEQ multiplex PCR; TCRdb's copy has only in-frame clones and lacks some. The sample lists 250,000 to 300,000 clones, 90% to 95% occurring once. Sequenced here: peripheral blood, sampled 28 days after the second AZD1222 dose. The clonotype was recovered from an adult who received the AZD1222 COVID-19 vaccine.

CDR3 sequence reads: CASGTPGLRNTIYF. The CDR3 DNA sequence: TGTGCCAGCGGGACCCCGGGACTTAGAAACACCATATATTTT. The chain joins TRBV9 to TRBJ1-3, with TRBD1 as a possible D gene (5 bases). CDR1 SGDLS and CDR2 YYNGEE come from the germline V gene. V was cut by 7 bases and J by 5 bases, with 16 bases left in between. This CDR3 spans 14 amino acids.